This record covers a single T cell receptor beta chain. Its antigen is unknown. Different DNA sequences within this sample yield the same CDR3. RNA, once extracted, was reverse transcribed into cDNA for use as the sequencing template. The data were produced by immunoSEQ multiplex PCR, yet TCRdb's version contains in-frame clones alone and is incomplete. Altogether about 190,000 clones are present, roughly 60% being singletons, with the ten largest covering 0.85% to 1.3%. CDR3 size: 11 residues. Trimming took 1 base from V and 4 from J, leaving 3 bases between them. In germline, CDR1 is GTSNPN, CDR2 SVGIG (reference sequence). This sample's treatment: oral pan-JAK inhibitor, 5-10 mg twice daily. In alopecia areata patients, both lesional scalp punch biopsies and peripheral blood were collected. This sample is part of a study of CD8+ T cells in alopecia areata. Overall study context: Using the percentage of affected scalp area, treated patients' severity was scored. The study, taken as a whole, reports: Many expanded lesional clones stayed in scalp and blood while on tofacitinib.

The sequence came from a human donor with alopecia areata. The sequenced sample was CD4+ T cells sorted from blood, obtained at week 24, from a patient treated with tofacitinib. The V call is TRBV30, the J call TRBJ2-3; D call uncertain. The CDR3 is CAWSGSDTQYF. In DNA form, the CDR3 reads TGTGCCTGGAGTGGCTCAGATACGCAGTATTTT.